These 23 T cell receptor beta chains share one sample of origin, sequenced in a study of cytomegalovirus exposure and HLA in healthy donors. Researchers ran the PCR with 60 Vbeta and 13 Jbeta primers. Produced via immunoSEQ multiplex PCR; TCRdb's table is partial and in-frame only. The table records some 130,000 clones, around 83% of them present only once. Sequenced material: PBMCs. The receptors here all came from a girl aged 2 to 9 in good health and CMV-seronegative.

The chain carries TRBV5-6 and TRBJ2-7; D gene uncertain. Trimming took off 3 bases at V and 7 bases at J, with 17 bases between the two ends. The CDR3 has 14 amino acids. Germline CDR1 is SGHDT and CDR2 is YYEEEE. Here the CDR3 DNA reads TGTGCCAGCAGCTCCGCTGACACGGCCCGGGAGCAGTACTTC. Its protein product is CASSSADTAREQYF.

The chain has TRBV4-3 and TRBJ1-1; 11 nucleotides agree with TRBD1. Germline trimming cut 6 bases from V and 3 bases from J; bases unmatched to any gene: 12. The CDR3 contains 17 residues. CDR1 LGHNA and CDR2 YSLEER come from the germline V gene. The CDR3 is CASSQDRGRLVDTEAFF. The CDR3 region has the DNA TGCGCCAGCAGTCAGGACAGGGGGCGTTTAGTTGACACTGAAGCTTTCTTT.

The V call is TRBV7-9, the J call TRBJ2-7; the match to TRBD2 covers 10 bases. Germline trimming cut 6 bases from V and 0 bases from J; bases unmatched to any gene: 8. CDR1 and CDR2 from the germline V gene are SEHNR and FQNEAQ (reference sequence). CDR3 length: 16 amino acids. The CDR3 protein is CASSAPRTSGSYEQYF. CDR3 sequence (DNA): TGTGCCAGCAGTGCTCCTAGGACTAGCGGCTCCTACGAGCAGTACTTC.

The chain joins TRBV25-1 to TRBJ1-5; 7 bases agree with TRBD1. Trimming removed 5 bases from V and 5 bases from J; junction bases left unmatched: 6. The CDR3 runs 14 residues. Germline V gene sequence: CDR1 MGHDK, CDR2 SYGVNS. The CDR3 DNA is TGTGCCAGCAGTTCCACAGGGGCGGATCAGCCCCAGCATTTT. It is translated as CASSSTGADQPQHF.

This chain links TRBV5-5 with TRBJ2-7, with 9 bases that match TRBD1. This CDR3 comprises 15 residues. Per the germline V gene, CDR1 is SGHKS and CDR2 is YYEKEE (reference sequence). The V segment lost 2 bases and the J segment 2 bases; nucleotides outside the gene matches: 5. The CDR3 DNA sequence: TGTGCCAGCAGCTTCCAGGACAGGGGACCCTACGAGCAGTACTTC. Translated: CASSFQDRGPYEQYF.

The chain couples TRBV27 to TRBJ2-7; possible D gene TRBD1, 6 bases. This CDR3 region has 14 residues. V was cut by 1 base and J by 3 bases, with 10 bases left in between. Germline V gene lookup returns CDR1 MNHEY and CDR2 SMNVEV (reference sequence). The CDR3 reads CASSLFGQNYEQYF. DNA for the CDR3: TGTGCCAGCAGTTTATTCGGACAGAACTACGAGCAGTACTTC.

The rearrangement joins TRBV9 to TRBJ2-3; a weak D match, TRBD2 (6 bases). The CDR3 runs 15 residues. The V and J ends lost 6 bases and 4 bases respectively, with 18 bases between them. Germline-derived CDR1 and CDR2 are SGDLS and YYNGEE. DNA of the CDR3: TGTGCCAGCACCGACCTAAGGAGGGGATCAGATACGCAGTATTTT. The encoded protein is CASTDLRRGSDTQYF.

V is TRBV30 and J is TRBJ1-1, with D possibly TRBD1 on 5 matching bases. V was trimmed by 4 bases and J by 3 bases, leaving 12 bases between them. Looked up from germline, CDR1 is GTSNPN and CDR2 is SVGIG (reference sequence). The CDR3 is 13 residues long. For the CDR3, the DNA is TGTGCCTGGACCCTCAGGGAGGACACTGAAGCTTTCTTT. The encoded protein is CAWTLREDTEAFF. Supplemented by reference TRBV30 and TRBJ1-1, the full variable domain reads SQTIHQWPATLVQPVGSPLSLECTVEGTSNPNLYWYRQAAGRGLQLLFYSVGIGQISSEVPQNLSASRPQDRQFILSSKKLLLSDSGFYLCAWTLREDTEAFFGQGTRLTVV.

The rearrangement uses TRBV6-1 and TRBJ2-4; a weak D match, TRBD1 (5 bases). The V gene's germline CDR1 is MNHNS and CDR2 SASEGT. The CDR3 totals 16 residues. V lost 0 bases and J 5 bases, leaving 14 bases between the germline ends. This chain's CDR3 is CASSEALGAVQNIQYF. The CDR3 nucleotides read TGTGCCAGCAGTGAAGCGCTTGGGGCCGTACAAAACATTCAGTACTTC.

This sequence joins TRBV6-5 and TRBJ2-7, with a possible D match to TRBD1 (5 bases). Per the germline V gene, CDR1 is MNHEY and CDR2 is SVGAGI. V lost 4 bases to trimming and J lost 8 bases, with 9 bases between them. The CDR3 sequence is 11 residues long. CDR3: CASSFGQQQYF. CDR3 nucleotides: TGTGCCAGCAGTTTTGGACAACAGCAGTACTTC.

The chain recombines TRBV5-4 with TRBJ2-3; TRBD1 aligns across 7 bases. CDR1 is SGHNT, CDR2 YYREEE, per germline (reference sequence). The CDR3 runs 14 residues. The junction had 2 bases not matched to a gene; V was cut back by 3 bases and J by 1 base. The chain's CDR3 is CASSSTGGTDTQYF. The CDR3 region has the DNA TGTGCCAGCAGCTCCACAGGGGGCACAGATACGCAGTATTTT.

The J gene is TRBJ2-2, the V gene TRBV25-1; 15 bases line up with TRBD2. Germline V gives CDR1 MGHDK, CDR2 SYGVNS. This CDR3 has 16 residues. Unmatched junction bases numbered 11, after V lost 10 bases and J lost 8 bases. The CDR3 region has the DNA TGTGCCATCCGGACTAGCGGGAGGGCCGAGGGTGGGGAGCTGTTTTTT. This translates into CAIRTSGRAEGGELFF.

V is TRBV21-1 and J is TRBJ2-4; TRBD2, the table's D call, was not compared with the DNA. TRBV21-1 is a known pseudogene. The CDR3 extends over 11 amino acids. The chain's CDR3 is CASSKVGIQYF. CDR3 DNA sequence: TGTGCCAGCAGCAAAGTCGGCATTCAGTACTTC.

The chain carries TRBV20-1 and TRBJ1-1; no definite D call. This CDR3 has 11 residues. Germline V gives CDR1 DFQATT, CDR2 SNEGSKA (reference sequence). Trimming left V 4 bases short and J 6 bases short, with 9 bases between. CDR3 sequence reads: CSATSGAEAFF. CDR3 bases: TGCAGTGCTACCAGCGGTGCTGAAGCTTTCTTT.

The chain carries TRBV29-1 and TRBJ2-7; D is undetermined. The CDR3 sequence is 11 residues long. V was shortened by 5 bases and J by 2 bases, with 7 bases between the two germline ends. Germline CDR1 and CDR2: SQVTM and ANQGSEA. The CDR3 reads CSVLQTYEQYF. Here the CDR3 DNA reads TGCAGCGTTCTACAGACCTACGAGCAGTACTTC.

This clone is a singleton in its sample. The rearrangement links TRBV2 to TRBJ1-1; 7 positions agree with TRBD1. In germline, CDR1 is SNHLY, CDR2 FYNNEI. The V and J ends lost 3 bases and 6 bases, in that order; junction bases with no gene match: 13. The CDR3 has 16 amino acids. This CDR3 is CASSERIRGRGSEAFF. The DNA of the CDR3 is TGTGCCAGCAGTGAGAGAATACGGGGCAGGGGGTCTGAAGCTTTCTTT.

The chain combines TRBV4-2 with TRBJ2-1; 7 nucleotides line up with TRBD2. Germline-derived CDR1 and CDR2 are LGHNA and YNFKEQ. J lost 6 bases, V lost 4 bases, and 12 bases had no gene match. The CDR3 covers 16 residues. The CDR3 DNA is TGTGCCAGCAGCCCCCCCCAAGCGGGAAGAGGCAATGAGCAGTTCTTC. Translated: CASSPPQAGRGNEQFF.

With respect to this clone: A junction end diverges from the germline sequence, so it may reflect a read error. This chain joins TRBV28 and TRBJ1-1; D perhaps matches TRBD1 (6 bases). The V gene's germline CDR1 is MDHEN and CDR2 SYDVKM. The CDR3 loop spans 14 amino acids. CDR3 nucleotides: TGTGTCAGCAGTTCCCCCGACAGGTTCGCTGAAGCTTTCTTT. This gives the protein CVSSSPDRFAEAFF. The whole variable domain, filled in from reference TRBV28 and TRBJ1-1, reads DVKVTQSSRYLVKRTGEKVFLECVQDMDHENMFWYRQDPGLGLRLIYFSYDVKMKEKGDIPEGYSVSREKKERFSLILESASTNQTSMYLCVSSSPDRFAEAFFGQGTRLTVV.

CDR3 loop: CASSQGLAGGPGTGELFF. The CDR3 region has the DNA TGTGCCAGCAGCCAGGGGCTAGCGGGGGGGCCTGGGACCGGGGAGCTGTTTTTT. The rearrangement joins TRBV4-2 to TRBJ2-2, with 12 bases that match TRBD2. Germline lookup yields CDR1 LGHNA and CDR2 YNFKEQ. CDR3 length: 18 residues. V lost 3 bases and J lost 5; bases outside the gene matches: 10.

The CDR3 here is CASSAGPRYEQYF. In DNA form, the CDR3 reads TGTGCCAGTAGTGCGGGACCCCGCTACGAGCAGTACTTC. This chain uses TRBV19 with TRBJ2-7; perhaps TRBD2 as D (6 bases). Per the germline V gene, CDR1 is LNHDA and CDR2 is SQIVND (reference sequence). This CDR3 is 13 amino acids long. The V and J ends lost 5 bases and 3 bases respectively, with 11 bases between them.

This rearrangement joins TRBV6-6 to TRBJ1-1, with 8 bases aligning to TRBD1. The CDR3 covers 16 residues. CDR1 is MNHNY, CDR2 SVGAGI, per germline (reference sequence). Trimming removed 2 bases from V and 5 bases from J; junction bases left unmatched: 10. The DNA of the CDR3 is TGTGCCAGCAGTTACGCCCGTACAGGGGGGAAAACTGAAGCTTTCTTT. It codes for CASSYARTGGKTEAFF.

The rearrangement uses TRBV5-5 and TRBJ2-3; D uncertain. Germline loops: CDR1 SGHKS, CDR2 YYEKEE (reference sequence). This CDR3 contains 14 residues. V lost 0 bases and J lost 5, with 10 bases in between. The CDR3 here is CASSLGQALDTQYF. CDR3 bases: TGTGCCAGCAGCTTGGGGCAGGCCTTAGATACGCAGTATTTT.

This clone was seen a single time. CDR3 sequence: CASSQDSPVLYGYTF. CDR3 DNA: TGTGCCAGCAGCCAGGACTCTCCTGTCCTCTATGGCTACACCTTC. This sequence joins TRBV9 and TRBJ1-2; D ambiguous. The ends were cut back, 4 bases at V and 4 bases at J, with 17 bases in the middle. The germline V gene has CDR1 SGDLS and CDR2 YYNGEE. There are 15 residues in the CDR3.